The 19 T cell receptor beta chains below were found in one sample sequenced in a study of blood T cell repertoires in COVID-19. Here immunoSEQ multiplex PCR was the method, and the copy in TCRdb shows in-frame clones only, minus some. This sample has over 100,000 clones, with approximately 83% found just once. The sequencing input was peripheral blood. All receptors derive from a woman aged 70 to 79 with acute or convalescent COVID-19.

There are a few counts of this clone. The chain links TRBV29-1 to TRBJ1-5; D is perhaps TRBD1 (6 bases). The CDR3 length is 13 residues. Trimming removed 3 bases from V and 8 bases from J, with 14 bases in between. Germline lookup yields CDR1 SQVTM and CDR2 ANQGSEA. CDR3 in amino acids: CSVEWGPGEPQHF. The CDR3 DNA follows: TGCAGCGTTGAGTGGGGGCCGGGTGAGCCCCAGCATTTT.

The chain couples TRBV10-3 to TRBJ2-5, with TRBD1 matching 12 bases. J gave up 2 bases and V 5 bases, and 6 bases lay outside the gene matches. Germline V gives CDR1 ENHRY, CDR2 SYGVKD. The CDR3 has 16 amino acids. The CDR3 loop reads CAISLGTGGLQETQYF. In DNA, the CDR3 is TGTGCCATCAGTCTCGGGACAGGGGGCTTGCAAGAGACCCAGTACTTC.

This rearrangement joins TRBV6-2 or TRBV6-3 to TRBJ2-1; TRBD2 aligns across 7 bases. Germline loops: CDR1 MNHEY, CDR2 SVGEGT. V was clipped by 6 bases and J by 3 bases; unmatched bases: 11. There are 16 residues in the CDR3. The CDR3 DNA sequence: TGTGCCAGCAGCCCGGAGGGGCGGGGGAACTACAATGAGCAGTTCTTC. It specifies CASSPEGRGNYNEQFF.

The chain uses TRBV7-3 and TRBJ2-3; 8 nucleotides line up with TRBD2. With V trimmed by 1 base and J by 1 base, 13 bases remained unmatched. CDR3 length: 19 amino acids. Germline V gives CDR1 SGHTA, CDR2 FQGTGA. Here the CDR3 reads CASSLMPGGSEERTDTQYF. As DNA, the CDR3 is TGTGCCAGCAGCTTAATGCCGGGGGGGTCTGAGGAACGCACAGATACGCAGTATTTT.

The chain has TRBV5-1 and TRBJ1-2; 7 nucleotides agree with TRBD1. CDR1 and CDR2 (germline): SGHRS, YFSETQ. The CDR3 spans 15 residues. J was trimmed by 5 bases and V by 0 bases; bases with no gene match: 7. CDR3: CASSLAEGASYGYTF. The CDR3 DNA reads as TGCGCCAGCAGCTTGGCGGAGGGGGCGAGTTATGGCTACACCTTC.

V and J are TRBV7-8 and TRBJ1-1, with 8 positions matching TRBD1. The CDR3 consists of 14 residues. V dropped 0 bases and J dropped 5; count of bases not matched to a gene: 2. Germline loops: CDR1 SGHVS, CDR2 FQNEAQ. CDR3 DNA: TGTGCCAGCAGCTTAGCCAGGGGGCGGACTGAAGCTTTCTTT. Residues: CASSLARGRTEAFF.

The chain joins TRBV19 to TRBJ2-7; 9 nucleotides line up with TRBD1. The CDR3 sequence is 16 residues long. Germline trimming cut 4 bases from V and 0 bases from J; bases unmatched to any gene: 7. Per the germline V gene, CDR1 is LNHDA and CDR2 is SQIVND (reference sequence). The CDR3 protein is CASSKGPGQGSYEQYF. In DNA form, the CDR3 reads TGTGCCAGTAGTAAGGGTCCGGGACAGGGCTCCTACGAGCAGTACTTC.

This clone occurred a few times. The chain combines TRBV29-1 with TRBJ1-4; perhaps TRBD1 as D (6 bases). CDR3 length equals 13 residues. Germline V gene data show CDR1 as SQVTM and CDR2 as ANQGSEA. The V and J ends lost 7 bases and 7 bases respectively, with 16 bases between them. The CDR3 here is CSAEGEFREKLFF. The DNA of the CDR3 is TGCAGCGCCGAGGGGGAATTTCGTGAAAAACTGTTTTTT.

V gene TRBV2 combines with J gene TRBJ1-2, with D perhaps TRBD1 (6 bases). V lost 1 base, J lost 4 bases, and 19 bases lay in between. Germline lookup yields CDR1 SNHLY and CDR2 FYNNEI. CDR3 length: 17 amino acids. The CDR3 region is CASSEEPGQSLAYGYTF. As DNA, the CDR3 is TGTGCCAGCAGTGAAGAACCCGGACAGAGCCTTGCCTATGGCTACACCTTC.

The chain recombines TRBV2 with TRBJ1-4; D unclear. The CDR3 runs to 15 residues. Germline V gene data show CDR1 as SNHLY and CDR2 as FYNNEI. V was shortened by 5 bases and J by 7 bases, with 17 bases between the two germline ends. The CDR3 region is CASSTGSSLGEKLFF. Written as DNA, the CDR3 is TGTGCCAGCAGTACCGGGTCCTCCTTGGGTGAAAAACTGTTTTTT.

The rearrangement joins TRBV6-5 to TRBJ1-2; a possible D gene is TRBD1 (5 bases). Germline lookup yields CDR1 MNHEY and CDR2 SVGAGI. This CDR3 has 11 amino acids. V lost 6 bases, J lost 10 bases, and 12 bases lay in between. The CDR3 spells CASRAGGYYTF. The CDR3 DNA follows: TGTGCCAGCAGAGCGGGGGGATACTACACCTTC.

The chain is built from TRBV7-9 and TRBJ1-1; D may be TRBD1 (6 bases). Looked up from germline, CDR1 is SEHNR and CDR2 is FQNEAQ (reference sequence). There are 14 residues in the CDR3. Trimming pared 1 base from V and 4 bases from J, leaving 10 bases between. CDR3 DNA sequence: TGTGCCAGCAGCTTAGGACAGGCGGCCACTGAAGCTTTCTTT. Amino acid sequence: CASSLGQAATEAFF.

V is TRBV4-3 and J is TRBJ1-2; tentatively, D is TRBD1 (6 bases). The V gene's germline CDR1 is LGHNA and CDR2 YSLEER. V was pared by 1 base and J by 5 bases, with 17 bases between. There are 16 residues in the CDR3. The CDR3 DNA reads TGCGCCAGCAGCCAAGCACTGACAGGCGACACTTATGGCTACACCTTC. This encodes CASSQALTGDTYGYTF.

The rearrangement links TRBV10-3 to TRBJ1-1, with TRBD1 as a possible D gene (5 bases). The V end was cut by 10 bases, the J end by 0 bases, with 12 bases between. This CDR3 has 13 residues. Germline V gives CDR1 ENHRY, CDR2 SYGVKD. CDR3 in DNA: TGTGCCACCCTACAGGACCTGAACACTGAAGCTTTCTTT. This codes for CATLQDLNTEAFF.

This clone was seen only once. J is TRBJ1-2 and V is TRBV6-5, with a possible D match to TRBD1 (6 bases). This CDR3 has 13 residues. Between the trimmed V and J ends, which lost 7 bases and 4 bases, there was a span of 13 bases. Germline CDR1 is MNHEY and CDR2 is SVGAGI. CDR3 loop: CASTPGTFYGYTF. CDR3 bases: TGTGCCAGCACTCCCGGGACATTCTATGGCTACACCTTC.

This clone was seen a few times. This same CDR3 is encoded by further DNA sequences in the sample. The chain joins TRBV2 to TRBJ2-5; 9 positions match TRBD2. The V segment lost 0 bases and the J segment 1 base; nucleotides outside the gene matches: 0. CDR1 is SNHLY and CDR2 is FYNNEI in the germline V gene. The CDR3 is 15 amino acids. The CDR3 region is CASSEARGGQETQYF. DNA of the CDR3: TGTGCCAGCAGTGAAGCGCGGGGGGGCCAAGAGACCCAGTACTTC.

This clone showed up just once. The DNA of the CDR3 is TGCGCCAGCAGCGTCGGACAGGGGGGCTCCTACGAGCAGTACGTC. Translation gives CASSVGQGGSYEQYV. This chain joins TRBV5-1 and TRBJ2-7, with 10 bases aligning to TRBD1. V lost 4 bases, J lost 0 bases, and 4 bases stayed unmatched. The CDR3 spans 15 residues. Germline V gene data show CDR1 as SGHRS and CDR2 as YFSETQ.

J is TRBJ2-1 and V is TRBV7-6; 9 bases match TRBD1. CDR1 is SGHVS and CDR2 is FNYEAQ in the germline V gene. Germline trimming cut 2 bases from V and 4 bases from J; bases unmatched to any gene: 9. The CDR3 loop spans 17 amino acids. CDR3 sequence reads: CASSLSEDRGRYNEQFF. CDR3 DNA sequence: TGTGCCAGCAGCTTAAGCGAGGACAGGGGAAGGTACAATGAGCAGTTCTTC.

V gene TRBV19 combines with J gene TRBJ1-5; D gene unclear. Trimming left V 5 bases short and J 6 bases short, with 14 bases between. CDR3 size: 14 residues. Germline V gene data show CDR1 as LNHDA and CDR2 as SQIVND (reference sequence). DNA of the CDR3: TGTGCCAGTAGTGTAATCGGGTCCGGTCAGCCCCAGCATTTT. Translated, it gives CASSVIGSGQPQHF.